Listed here are 18 T cell receptor beta chains from one sample, sequenced in a study of T cell repertoires in cytomegalovirus infection. TCRdb re-derived calls from the reads in MiXCR, one entry per CDR3 protein. The top ten clones hold roughly 8% of a sample with fewer than 700,000 distinct CDR3 sequences, approximately 24% of them seen once. Sequenced: CD8+ T cells from PBMCs. All receptors derive from a human donor in good health (CMV status not recorded). Some clones in this sample may be carry-over from other donors' samples.

There are a few counts of this clonotype. The chain is built from TRBV7-8 and TRBJ2-7; D is unresolved. V was clipped by 1 base and J by 7 bases, with 11 bases between them. This CDR3 is built from 13 residues. CDR1 SGHVS and CDR2 FQNEAQ come from the germline V gene. The CDR3 DNA follows: TGTGCCAGCAGCTTAGGAACTCTGGGTGAGCAGTACGTC. It yields the protein CASSLGTLGEQYV.

In this sample, this clonotype turned up a few times. This chain joins TRBV29-1 and TRBJ2-1, with TRBD1 identical over 7 bases. The CDR3 is 12 residues long. The V segment lost 4 bases and the J segment 5 bases; nucleotides outside the gene matches: 2. CDR1 is SQVTM and CDR2 is ANQGSEA in the germline V gene. Here the CDR3 reads CSVVGTDNEQFF. The CDR3 coding sequence is TGCAGCGTTGTCGGGACAGACAATGAGCAGTTCTTC.

J is TRBJ2-1 and V is TRBV27; 10 bases match TRBD1. Germline V gives CDR1 MNHEY, CDR2 SMNVEV (reference sequence). J gave up 8 bases and V 7 bases, and 23 bases lay outside the gene matches. This CDR3 is 19 amino acids long. The CDR3, as DNA: TGTGCCAGCACCGGAGAGGGGATCTCCGGGACAGGGGAGGTCTATGAGCAGTTCTTC. Translation: CASTGEGISGTGEVYEQFF.

On this clonotype: A junction end diverges from the germline sequence, so it may reflect a read error. This chain connects TRBV20-1 to TRBJ1-3; TRBD1 matches 8 bases. CDR1 and CDR2 from the germline V gene are DFQATT and SNEGSKA (reference sequence). The CDR3 consists of 15 residues. The CDR3 nucleotides read TGCAGTGCTAGTGGCGGGACAGGCTCTGGAAACATCATATATTTT. Translation gives CSASGGTGSGNIIYF.

The chain is built from TRBV7-9 and TRBJ1-6; no reliable D call. The CDR3 is 13 residues long. The germline V gene has CDR1 SEHNR and CDR2 FQNEAQ (reference sequence). Trimming took off 7 bases at V and 9 bases at J, with 13 bases between the two ends. The CDR3 nucleotides are TGTGCCAGCATCGGGCCAGACGGTTCACCCCTCCACTTT. This translates into CASIGPDGSPLHF. The entire variable domain, with the rest obtained from reference TRBV7-9 and TRBJ1-6, is as follows: DTGVSQNPRHKITKRGQNVTFRCDPISEHNRLYWYRQTLGQGPEFLTYFQNEAQLEKSRLLSDRFSAERPKGSFSTLEIQRTEQGDSAMYLCASIGPDGSPLHFGNGTRLTVT.

This clonotype was detected ten times or more. The chain recombines TRBV7-9 with TRBJ1-1, with 7 bases fitting TRBD1. The CDR3 is made up of 15 amino acids. Trimming at V came to 5 bases and at J to 0 bases, leaving 6 bases not matched to a gene. Germline loops: CDR1 SEHNR, CDR2 FQNEAQ (reference sequence). This chain's CDR3 is CASSPWTGMNTEAFF. The CDR3, as DNA: TGTGCCAGCAGCCCCTGGACAGGCATGAACACTGAAGCTTTCTTT.

The chain links TRBV29-1 to TRBJ2-4, with no clear D. The CDR3 consists of 16 residues. V gave up 6 bases and J gave up 3 bases, with 21 bases separating them. Germline V gene lookup returns CDR1 SQVTM and CDR2 ANQGSEA. The CDR3 coding sequence is TGCAGCGTCCAATATGGGCAGTCCAGTGACAAAAACATTCAGTACTTC. This encodes CSVQYGQSSDKNIQYF.

In this sample, this clonotype turned up many times. J is TRBJ2-3 and V is TRBV11-3; maybe TRBD1 (7 bases). Germline CDR1 SGHNT, CDR2 YENEEA. The CDR3 contains 16 residues. V was trimmed by 8 bases and J by 3 bases, leaving 21 bases between them. CDR3 amino acids: CASGTSGAGGTDTQYF. In nucleotides, the CDR3 is TGTGCCAGCGGCACCTCCGGGGCAGGGGGGACAGATACGCAGTATTTT.

This clonotype was found a few times. This sequence joins TRBV29-1 and TRBJ2-3, with D possibly TRBD1 on 5 matching bases. The CDR3 spans 10 residues. The V gene lost 5 bases and the J gene lost 6 bases, with 6 bases spanning the gap. CDR1 and CDR2 from the germline V gene are SQVTM and ANQGSEA. This CDR3 is CSVQGDTQYF. The CDR3 DNA follows: TGCAGCGTTCAGGGCGATACGCAGTATTTT.

V usage is TRBV6-2 or TRBV6-3 and J usage is TRBJ1-5, with D possibly TRBD1 on 5 matching bases. Trimming took 4 bases from V and 6 from J, leaving 19 bases between them. Germline assignment: CDR1 MNHEY and CDR2 SVGEGT. CDR3 length equals 16 residues. In DNA form, the CDR3 reads TGTGCCAGCAGTTCCCCAGGGTTAGGTGTCTCTCAGCCCCAGCATTTT. This gives the protein CASSSPGLGVSQPQHF.

This clonotype occurred many times. The chain joins TRBV14 to TRBJ2-5, with D maybe TRBD1 (5 bases). There are 17 residues in the CDR3. V shed 0 bases and J shed 0 bases, with 14 bases lying between them. Looked up from germline, CDR1 is SGHDN and CDR2 is FVKESK. This chain's CDR3 is CASSQEKTATYQETQYF. DNA of the CDR3: TGTGCCAGCAGCCAAGAAAAGACAGCAACGTACCAAGAGACCCAGTACTTC.

This clonotype was seen a handful of times. This sequence joins TRBV7-9 and TRBJ2-1; D uncertain. V was pared by 5 bases and J by 8 bases, with 10 bases between. The CDR3 is 12 residues long. Germline CDR1 and CDR2: SEHNR and FQNEAQ (reference sequence). This chain's CDR3 is CASSLFPYEQFF. The CDR3 DNA is TGTGCCAGCAGCCTTTTTCCTTATGAGCAGTTCTTC.

The chain couples TRBV6-6 to TRBJ1-6; D unclear. Trimming took 4 bases from V and 5 from J, leaving 12 bases between them. CDR3 size: 15 residues. Per germline, CDR1 MNHNY and CDR2 SVGAGI (reference sequence). The chain's CDR3 is CASSSGFGDNSPLHF. CDR3 sequence (DNA): TGTGCCAGCAGTTCGGGGTTTGGGGATAATTCACCCCTCCACTTT.

Ten or more counts support this clonotype. The V call is TRBV11-2, the J call TRBJ2-3; D not certain. The CDR3 is made up of 17 amino acids. The ends were cut back, 0 bases at V and 2 bases at J, with 15 bases in the middle. Germline V gene sequence: CDR1 SGHAT, CDR2 FQNNGV. This chain's CDR3 is CASSLDQTLPPTDTQYF. The CDR3 DNA reads TGTGCCAGCAGCTTAGATCAGACCCTACCGCCCACAGATACGCAGTATTTT. Together with reference TRBV11-2 and TRBJ2-3, the CDR3 gives the full variable domain: EAGVAQSPRYKIIEKRQSVAFWCNPISGHATLYWYQQILGQGPKLLIQFQNNGVVDDSQLPKDRFSAERLKGVDSTLKIQPAKLEDSAVYLCASSLDQTLPPTDTQYFGPGTRLTVL.

This clonotype was observed a handful of times. The CDR3 is CSATGKKETQYF. CDR3 nucleotide sequence: TGCAGCGCCACCGGGAAGAAAGAGACCCAGTACTTC. J is TRBJ2-5 and V is TRBV29-1; D perhaps matches TRBD2 (5 bases). CDR3 size: 12 residues. V was shortened by 7 bases and J by 3 bases, with 12 bases between the two germline ends. CDR1 and CDR2 (germline): SQVTM, ANQGSEA.

This sequence joins TRBV12-5 and TRBJ2-1; D unresolved. Germline V lookup: CDR1 LGHNT, CDR2 FRNRAP. This CDR3 contains 17 residues. V was clipped by 3 bases and J by 4 bases, with 19 bases between them. CDR3 loop: CASGFGGSLTTYNEQFF. Written as DNA, the CDR3 is TGTGCTAGTGGTTTCGGTGGCAGTTTAACGACATACAATGAGCAGTTCTTC.

The V gene is TRBV7-9, the J gene TRBJ1-2; D possibly corresponds to TRBD1 (6 bases). CDR1 is SEHNR and CDR2 is FQNEAQ in the germline V gene (reference sequence). The CDR3 length is 13 residues. Trimming took 6 bases from V and 8 from J, leaving 16 bases between them. The chain's CDR3 is CASRNRVNSGYTF. DNA for the CDR3: TGTGCCAGCAGGAACAGGGTGAACTCGGGCTACACCTTC.

The chain combines TRBV28 with TRBJ2-5, with D possibly being TRBD1 (6 bases). CDR1 and CDR2 from the germline V gene are MDHEN and SYDVKM. The CDR3 length is 14 residues. The V end was cut by 8 bases, the J end by 4 bases, with 17 bases between. This CDR3 reads CASQGWGLLETQYF. CDR3 DNA: TGTGCCAGCCAGGGGTGGGGGTTGCTAGAGACCCAGTACTTC.